The next 2 T cell receptor beta chains were all read from a single sample in a study of blood T cell repertoires in COVID-19. Sequenced by immunoSEQ multiplex PCR; TCRdb stores in-frame clones only, minus some. The sample yields approximately 78,000 clones, roughly 90% seen once. The sequencing input was peripheral blood. The receptors come from a man aged 45 to 65 with acute or convalescent COVID-19.

J is TRBJ2-5 and V is TRBV7-9; TRBD1 agrees at 11 bases. CDR3 length: 15 residues. The V gene's germline CDR1 is SEHNR and CDR2 FQNEAQ (reference sequence). Germline trimming cut 5 bases from V and 3 bases from J; bases unmatched to any gene: 5. CDR3 amino acids: CASSVTGQGEETQYF. The CDR3 DNA sequence: TGTGCCAGCAGCGTAACGGGACAGGGGGAAGAGACCCAGTACTTC.

This clone came up once. CDR3 coding DNA: TGTGCCAGCAGCGTACGTGGGGGGGAGCGAGAGACCCAGTACTTC. It codes for CASSVRGGERETQYF. The gene calls are TRBV9 and TRBJ2-5; TRBD2 matches 7 bases. Germline assignment: CDR1 SGDLS and CDR2 YYNGEE. V trimming: 1 base; J trimming: 4 bases; junction bases outside the gene matches: 7. This CDR3 contains 15 residues.